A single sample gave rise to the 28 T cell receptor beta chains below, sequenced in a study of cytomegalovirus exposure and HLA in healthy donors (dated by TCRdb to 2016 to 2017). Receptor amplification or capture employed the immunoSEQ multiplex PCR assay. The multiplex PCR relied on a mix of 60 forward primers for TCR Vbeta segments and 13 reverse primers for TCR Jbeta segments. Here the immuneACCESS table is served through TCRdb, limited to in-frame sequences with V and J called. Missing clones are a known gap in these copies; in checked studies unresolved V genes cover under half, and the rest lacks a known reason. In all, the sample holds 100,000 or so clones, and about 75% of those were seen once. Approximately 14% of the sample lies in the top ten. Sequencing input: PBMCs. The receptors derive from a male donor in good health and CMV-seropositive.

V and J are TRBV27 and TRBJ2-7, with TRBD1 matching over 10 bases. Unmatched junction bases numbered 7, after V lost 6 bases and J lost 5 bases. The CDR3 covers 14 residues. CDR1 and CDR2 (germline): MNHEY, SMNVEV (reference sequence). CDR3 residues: CASRKWDRGDEQYF. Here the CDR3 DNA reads TGTGCCAGCAGAAAATGGGACAGGGGCGACGAGCAGTACTTC.

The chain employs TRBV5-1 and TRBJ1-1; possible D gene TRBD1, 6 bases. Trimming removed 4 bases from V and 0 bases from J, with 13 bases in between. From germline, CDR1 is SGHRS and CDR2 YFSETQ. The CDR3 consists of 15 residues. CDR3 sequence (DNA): TGCGCCAGCAGCCCCGGACAGATCATGAACACTGAAGCTTTCTTT. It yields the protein CASSPGQIMNTEAFF.

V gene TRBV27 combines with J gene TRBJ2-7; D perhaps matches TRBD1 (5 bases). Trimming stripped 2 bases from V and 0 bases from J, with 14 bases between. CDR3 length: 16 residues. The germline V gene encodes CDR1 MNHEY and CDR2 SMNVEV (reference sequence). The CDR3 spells CASSLGYRQSSYEQYF. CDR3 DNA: TGTGCCAGCAGTTTAGGATACAGGCAGAGCTCCTACGAGCAGTACTTC.

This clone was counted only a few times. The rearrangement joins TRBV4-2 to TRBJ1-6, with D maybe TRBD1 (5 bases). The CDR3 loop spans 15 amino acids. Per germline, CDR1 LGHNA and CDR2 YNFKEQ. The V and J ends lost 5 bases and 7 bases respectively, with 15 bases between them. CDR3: CASSLIRGWNSPLHF. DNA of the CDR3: TGTGCCAGCAGCTTGATTAGGGGTTGGAATTCACCCCTCCACTTT.

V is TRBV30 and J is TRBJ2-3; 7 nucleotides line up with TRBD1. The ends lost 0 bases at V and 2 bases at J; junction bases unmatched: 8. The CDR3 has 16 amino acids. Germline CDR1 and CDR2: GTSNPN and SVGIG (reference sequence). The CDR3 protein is CAWSVGQERPTDTQYF. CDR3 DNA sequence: TGTGCCTGGAGTGTAGGACAGGAAAGGCCCACAGATACGCAGTATTTT.

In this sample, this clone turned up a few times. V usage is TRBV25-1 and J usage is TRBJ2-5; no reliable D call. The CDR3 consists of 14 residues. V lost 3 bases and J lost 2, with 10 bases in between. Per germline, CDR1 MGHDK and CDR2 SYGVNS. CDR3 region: CASSESLLQETQYF. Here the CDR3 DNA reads TGTGCCAGCAGTGAGTCCCTCCTACAAGAGACCCAGTACTTC.

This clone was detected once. The CDR3 region has the DNA TGCGCCAGCAGATTAAGGGGGGGAGACATCTTGAGCTCCTACGAGCAGTACTTC. Its protein is CASRLRGGDILSSYEQYF. This rearrangement joins TRBV5-1 to TRBJ2-7; possible D gene TRBD2, 7 bases. The CDR3 has 18 residues. Per the germline V gene, CDR1 is SGHRS and CDR2 is YFSETQ. Trimming stripped 5 bases from V and 0 bases from J, with 24 bases between.

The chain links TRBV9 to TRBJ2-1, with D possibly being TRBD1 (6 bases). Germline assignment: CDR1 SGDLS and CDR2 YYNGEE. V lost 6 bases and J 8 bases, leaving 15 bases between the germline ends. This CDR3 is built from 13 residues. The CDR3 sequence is CASNNIQGDEQFF. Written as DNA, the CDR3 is TGTGCCAGCAACAATATACAGGGCGATGAGCAGTTCTTC.

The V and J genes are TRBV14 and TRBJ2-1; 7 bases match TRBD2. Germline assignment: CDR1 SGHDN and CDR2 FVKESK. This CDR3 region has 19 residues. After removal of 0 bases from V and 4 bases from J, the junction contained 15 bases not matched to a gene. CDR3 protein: CASSQEEGGRASGYNEQFF. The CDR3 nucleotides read TGTGCCAGCAGCCAAGAGGAGGGAGGTAGGGCTAGCGGATACAATGAGCAGTTCTTC.

The CDR3 bases are TGTGCCAGCAGCTTGGGCGTCGCTTATGGCTACACCTTC. Protein product: CASSLGVAYGYTF. The chain joins TRBV7-3 to TRBJ1-2; D unclear. Germline lookup yields CDR1 SGHTA and CDR2 FQGTGA. This CDR3 contains 13 residues. The ends were cut back, 3 bases at V and 5 bases at J, with 10 bases in the middle.

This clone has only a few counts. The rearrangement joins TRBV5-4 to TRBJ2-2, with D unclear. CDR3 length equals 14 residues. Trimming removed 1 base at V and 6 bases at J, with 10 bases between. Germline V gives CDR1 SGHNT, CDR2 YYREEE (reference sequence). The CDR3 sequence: CASSLLLGSGELFF. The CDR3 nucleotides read TGTGCCAGCAGCTTGCTCCTGGGCTCCGGGGAGCTGTTTTTT.

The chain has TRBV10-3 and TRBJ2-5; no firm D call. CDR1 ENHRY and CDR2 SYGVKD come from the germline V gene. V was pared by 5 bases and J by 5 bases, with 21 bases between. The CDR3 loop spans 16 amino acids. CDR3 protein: CAISRYGRSELETQYF. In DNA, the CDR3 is TGTGCCATCAGTCGATACGGCCGCTCGGAGCTTGAGACCCAGTACTTC.

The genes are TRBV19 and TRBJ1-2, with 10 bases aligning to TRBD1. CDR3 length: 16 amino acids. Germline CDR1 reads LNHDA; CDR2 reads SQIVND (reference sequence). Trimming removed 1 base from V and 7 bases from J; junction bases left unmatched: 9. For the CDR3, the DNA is TGTGCCAGTAGTATAGCATTTCGGGACAGGGGACTTGGCTACACCTTC. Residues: CASSIAFRDRGLGYTF.

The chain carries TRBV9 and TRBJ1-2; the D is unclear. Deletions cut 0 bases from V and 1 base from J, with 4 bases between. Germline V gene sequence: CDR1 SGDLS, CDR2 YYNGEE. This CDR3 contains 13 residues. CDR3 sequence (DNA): TGTGCCAGCAGCGTAGCGGTTAACTATGGCTACACCTTC. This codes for CASSVAVNYGYTF.

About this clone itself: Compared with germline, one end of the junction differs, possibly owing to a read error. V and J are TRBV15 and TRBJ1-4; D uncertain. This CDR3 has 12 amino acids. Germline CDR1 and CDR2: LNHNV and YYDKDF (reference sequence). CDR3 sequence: CATSRDTDHGVF. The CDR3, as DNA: TGTGCCACCAGCAGAGATACCGACCACGGGGTTTTT. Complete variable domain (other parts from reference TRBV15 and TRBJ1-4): DAMVIQNPRYQVTQFGKPVTLSCSQTLNHNVMYWYQQKSSQAPKLLFHYYDKDFNNEADTPDNFQSRRPNTSFCFLDIRSPGLGDTAMYLCATSRDTDHGVFGSGTQLSVL.

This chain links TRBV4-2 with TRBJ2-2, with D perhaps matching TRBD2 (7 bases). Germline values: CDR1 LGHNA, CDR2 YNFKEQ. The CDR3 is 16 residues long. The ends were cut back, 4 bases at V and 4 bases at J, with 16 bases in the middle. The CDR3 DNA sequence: TGTGCCAGCAGCCCGAACCGGGGGGCGGCCACCGGGGAGCTGTTTTTT. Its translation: CASSPNRGAATGELFF.

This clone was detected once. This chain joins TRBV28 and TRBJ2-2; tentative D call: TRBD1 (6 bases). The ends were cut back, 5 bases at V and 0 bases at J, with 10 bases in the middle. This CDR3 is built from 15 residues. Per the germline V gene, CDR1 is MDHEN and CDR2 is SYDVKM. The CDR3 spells CASSGGQANTGELFF. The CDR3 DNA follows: TGTGCCAGCAGTGGGGGACAAGCGAACACCGGGGAGCTGTTTTTT. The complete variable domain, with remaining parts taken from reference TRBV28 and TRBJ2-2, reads DVKVTQSSRYLVKRTGEKVFLECVQDMDHENMFWYRQDPGLGLRLIYFSYDVKMKEKGDIPEGYSVSREKKERFSLILESASTNQTSMYLCASSGGQANTGELFFGEGSRLTVL.

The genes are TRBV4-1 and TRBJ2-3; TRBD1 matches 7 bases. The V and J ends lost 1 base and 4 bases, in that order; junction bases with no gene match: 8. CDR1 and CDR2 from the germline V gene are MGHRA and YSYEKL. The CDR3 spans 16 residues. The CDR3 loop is CASSQGPGQIPDTQYF. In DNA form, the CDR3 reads TGCGCCAGCAGCCAAGGGCCGGGACAGATCCCAGATACGCAGTATTTT.

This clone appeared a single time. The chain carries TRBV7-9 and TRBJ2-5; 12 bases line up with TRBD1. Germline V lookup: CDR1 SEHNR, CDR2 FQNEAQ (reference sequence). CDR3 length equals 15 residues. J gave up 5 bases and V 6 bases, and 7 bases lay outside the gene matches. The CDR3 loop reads CASSSRDRGRETQYF. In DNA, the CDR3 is TGTGCCAGCAGTTCCCGGGACAGGGGGCGGGAGACCCAGTACTTC.

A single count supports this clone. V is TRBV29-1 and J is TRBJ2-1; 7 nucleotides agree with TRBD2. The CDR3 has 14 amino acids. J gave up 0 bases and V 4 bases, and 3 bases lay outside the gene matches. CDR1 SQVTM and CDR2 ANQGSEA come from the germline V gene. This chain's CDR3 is CSVGRGSSYNEQFF. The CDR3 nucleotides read TGCAGCGTTGGGCGGGGGTCCTCCTACAATGAGCAGTTCTTC.

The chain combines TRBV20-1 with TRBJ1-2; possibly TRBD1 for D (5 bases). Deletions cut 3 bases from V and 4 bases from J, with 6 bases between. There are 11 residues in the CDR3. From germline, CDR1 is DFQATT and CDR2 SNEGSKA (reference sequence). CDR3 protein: CSARTAYGYTF. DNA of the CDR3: TGCAGTGCTAGGACAGCCTATGGCTACACCTTC.

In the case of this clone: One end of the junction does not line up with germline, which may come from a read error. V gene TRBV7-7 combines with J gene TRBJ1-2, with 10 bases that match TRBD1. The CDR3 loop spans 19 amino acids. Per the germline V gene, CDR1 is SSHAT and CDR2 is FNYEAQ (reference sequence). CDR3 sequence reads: CASSLAVGTGVPPNYGYTF. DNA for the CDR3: TGTGCTAGCAGCTTAGCGGTCGGGACAGGGGTGCCCCCTAACTATGGCTACACCTTC.

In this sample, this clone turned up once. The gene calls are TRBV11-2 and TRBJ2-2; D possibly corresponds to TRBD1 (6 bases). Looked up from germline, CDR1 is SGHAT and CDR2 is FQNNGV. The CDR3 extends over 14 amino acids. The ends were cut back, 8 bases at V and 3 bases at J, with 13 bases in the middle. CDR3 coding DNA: TGTGCCAGCGGGCTGACAGGCGACACCGGGGAGCTGTTTTTT. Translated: CASGLTGDTGELFF.

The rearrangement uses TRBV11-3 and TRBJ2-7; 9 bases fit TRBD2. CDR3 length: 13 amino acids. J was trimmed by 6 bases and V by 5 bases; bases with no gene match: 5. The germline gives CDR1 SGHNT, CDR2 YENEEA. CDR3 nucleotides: TGTGCCAGCAGCCAGATGCGGGGGGGCGAGCAGTACTTC. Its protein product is CASSQMRGGEQYF. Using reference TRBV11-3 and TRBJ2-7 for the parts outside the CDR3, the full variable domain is EAGVVQSPRYKIIEKKQPVAFWCNPISGHNTLYWYLQNLGQGPELLIRYENEEAVDDSQLPKDRFSAERLKGVDSTLKIQPAELGDSAVYLCASSQMRGGEQYFGPGTRLTVT.

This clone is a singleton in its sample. CDR3 sequence reads: CASSSAGEGSDTQYF. The CDR3, as DNA: TGTGCCAGCAGTTCCGCCGGAGAGGGATCAGATACGCAGTATTTT. The chain combines TRBV6-6 with TRBJ2-3; tentatively, D is TRBD2 (5 bases). Per the germline V gene, CDR1 is MNHNY and CDR2 is SVGAGI (reference sequence). The CDR3 totals 15 residues. Trimming stripped 4 bases from V and 4 bases from J, with 15 bases between.

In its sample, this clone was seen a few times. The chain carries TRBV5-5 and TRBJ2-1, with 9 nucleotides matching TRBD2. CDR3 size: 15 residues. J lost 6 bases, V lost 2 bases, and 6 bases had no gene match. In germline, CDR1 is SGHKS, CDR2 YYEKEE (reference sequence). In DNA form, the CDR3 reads TGTGCCAGCAGCTTAGAGGGACTAGCAGTCAATGAGCAGTTCTTC. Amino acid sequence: CASSLEGLAVNEQFF.

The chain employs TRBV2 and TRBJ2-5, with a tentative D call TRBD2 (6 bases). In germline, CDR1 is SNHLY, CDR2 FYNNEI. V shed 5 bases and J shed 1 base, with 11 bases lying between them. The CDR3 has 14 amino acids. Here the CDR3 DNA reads TGTGCCAGCAGTTCTCAGGGAGGCCAAGAGACCCAGTACTTC. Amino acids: CASSSQGGQETQYF.

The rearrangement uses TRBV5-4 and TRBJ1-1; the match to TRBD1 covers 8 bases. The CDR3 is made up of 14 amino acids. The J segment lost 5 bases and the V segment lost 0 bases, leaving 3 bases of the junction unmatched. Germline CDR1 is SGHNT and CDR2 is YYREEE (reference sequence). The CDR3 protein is CASSLGTGRTEAFF. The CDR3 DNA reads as TGTGCCAGCAGCTTGGGGACAGGGCGGACTGAAGCTTTCTTT.